This T cell receptor beta chain was observed in a study of beta chain features in type 1 diabetes. Study-wide results and limits: Individuals with type 1 diabetes displayed fewer insertions and more deletions at VDJ junctions. Shortening that was moderate but significant affected the TCRB CDR3s of Type 1 diabetes patients in all four CD4+ subsets.

This clone was recorded a few times. Its specificity is unknown. Germline assignment: CDR1 SGHNT and CDR2 YYREEE (reference sequence). The V and J ends lost 4 bases and 7 bases respectively, with 18 bases between them. This CDR3 is 15 amino acids long. Expressed TCRB transcripts were sequenced because the isolated RNA had all been reverse transcribed beforehand. The method was immunoSEQ multiplex PCR; TCRdb's version includes in-frame clones alone and lacks a portion of them. Of 130,000 to 150,000 clones in the sample, about an eighth were seen once. This TCR was sampled from a man aged 18 to 29 with type 1 diabetes. Input material: central memory CD4+ T cells from blood. The V and J genes are TRBV5-4 and TRBJ2-1; D might be TRBD2 (6 bases). The CDR3 is CASSHESTRGNEQFF. The CDR3 bases are TGTGCCAGCAGCCACGAATCGACTAGAGGGAATGAGCAGTTCTTC.